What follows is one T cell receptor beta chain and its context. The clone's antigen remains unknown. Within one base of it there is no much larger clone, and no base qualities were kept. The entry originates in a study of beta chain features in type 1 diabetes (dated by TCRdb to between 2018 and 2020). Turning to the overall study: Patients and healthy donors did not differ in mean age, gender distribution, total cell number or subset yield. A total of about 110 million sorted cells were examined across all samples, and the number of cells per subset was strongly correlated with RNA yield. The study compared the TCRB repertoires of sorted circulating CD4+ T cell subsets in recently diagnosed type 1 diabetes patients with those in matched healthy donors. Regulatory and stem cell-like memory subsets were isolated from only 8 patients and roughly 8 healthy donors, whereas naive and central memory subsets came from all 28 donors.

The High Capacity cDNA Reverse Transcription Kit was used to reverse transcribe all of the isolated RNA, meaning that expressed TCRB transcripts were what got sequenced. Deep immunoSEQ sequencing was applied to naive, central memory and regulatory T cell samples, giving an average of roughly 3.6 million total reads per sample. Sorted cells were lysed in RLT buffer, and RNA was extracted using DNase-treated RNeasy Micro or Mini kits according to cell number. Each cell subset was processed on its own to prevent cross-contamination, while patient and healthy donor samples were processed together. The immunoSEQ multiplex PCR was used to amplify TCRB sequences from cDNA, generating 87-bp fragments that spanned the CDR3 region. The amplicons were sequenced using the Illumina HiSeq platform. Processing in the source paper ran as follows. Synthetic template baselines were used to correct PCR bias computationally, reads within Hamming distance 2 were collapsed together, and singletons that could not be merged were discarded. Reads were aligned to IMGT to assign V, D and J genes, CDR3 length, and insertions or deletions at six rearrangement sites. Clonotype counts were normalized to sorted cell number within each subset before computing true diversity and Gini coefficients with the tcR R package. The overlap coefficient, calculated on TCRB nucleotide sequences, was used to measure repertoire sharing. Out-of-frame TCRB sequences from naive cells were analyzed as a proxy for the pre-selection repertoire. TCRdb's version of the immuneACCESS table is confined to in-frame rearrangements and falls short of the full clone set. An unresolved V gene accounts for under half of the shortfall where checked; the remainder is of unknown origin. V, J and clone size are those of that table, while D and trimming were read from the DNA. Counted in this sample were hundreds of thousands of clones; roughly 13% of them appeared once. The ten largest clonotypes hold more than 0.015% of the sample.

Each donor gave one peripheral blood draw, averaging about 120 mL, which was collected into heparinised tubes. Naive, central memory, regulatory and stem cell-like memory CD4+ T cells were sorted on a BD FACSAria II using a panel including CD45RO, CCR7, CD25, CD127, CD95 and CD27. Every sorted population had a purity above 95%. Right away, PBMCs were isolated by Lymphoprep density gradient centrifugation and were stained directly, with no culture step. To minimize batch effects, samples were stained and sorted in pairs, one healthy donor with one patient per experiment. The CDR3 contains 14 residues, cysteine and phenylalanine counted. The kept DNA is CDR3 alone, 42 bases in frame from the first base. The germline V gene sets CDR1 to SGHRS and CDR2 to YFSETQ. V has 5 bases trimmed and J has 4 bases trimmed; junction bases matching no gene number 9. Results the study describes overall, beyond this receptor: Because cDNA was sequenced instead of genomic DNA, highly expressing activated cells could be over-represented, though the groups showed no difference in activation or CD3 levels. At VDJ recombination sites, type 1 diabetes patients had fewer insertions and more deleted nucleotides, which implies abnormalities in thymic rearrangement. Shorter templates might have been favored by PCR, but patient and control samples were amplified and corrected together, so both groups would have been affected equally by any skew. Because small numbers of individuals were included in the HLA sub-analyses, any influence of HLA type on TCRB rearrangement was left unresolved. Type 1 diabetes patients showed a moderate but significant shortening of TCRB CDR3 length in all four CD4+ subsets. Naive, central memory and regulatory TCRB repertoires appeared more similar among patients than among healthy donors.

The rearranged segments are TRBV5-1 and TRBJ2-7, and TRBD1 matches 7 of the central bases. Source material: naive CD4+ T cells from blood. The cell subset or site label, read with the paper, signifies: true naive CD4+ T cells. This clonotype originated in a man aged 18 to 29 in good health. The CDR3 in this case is CASRASTGRYEQYF. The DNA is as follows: TGCGCCAGCAGGGCCTCGACAGGGCGATACGAGCAGTACTTC.